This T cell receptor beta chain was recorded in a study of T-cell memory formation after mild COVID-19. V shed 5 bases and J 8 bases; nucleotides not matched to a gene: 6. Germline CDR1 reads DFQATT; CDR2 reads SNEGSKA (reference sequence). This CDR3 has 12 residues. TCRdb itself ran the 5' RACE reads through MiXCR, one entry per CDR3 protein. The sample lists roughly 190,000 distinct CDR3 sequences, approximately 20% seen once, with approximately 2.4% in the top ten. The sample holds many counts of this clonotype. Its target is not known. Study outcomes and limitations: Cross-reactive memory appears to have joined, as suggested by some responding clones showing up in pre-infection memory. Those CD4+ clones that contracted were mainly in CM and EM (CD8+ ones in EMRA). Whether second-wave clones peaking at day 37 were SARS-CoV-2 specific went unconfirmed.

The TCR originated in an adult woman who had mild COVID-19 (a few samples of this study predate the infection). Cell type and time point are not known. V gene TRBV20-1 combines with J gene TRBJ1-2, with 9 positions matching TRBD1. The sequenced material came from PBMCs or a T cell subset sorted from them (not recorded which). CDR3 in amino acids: CSASQGARGYTF. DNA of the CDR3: TGCAGTGCTTCACAGGGGGCGCGGGGCTACACCTTC.